Listed here are 26 T cell receptor beta chains from one sample, sequenced in a study of shared clonotypes between healthy human individuals. Clones were sequenced by immunoSEQ multiplex PCR, and TCRdb holds only the in-frame ones, with some missing. Counted here are millions of clones, 85% to 95% occurring once; the ten biggest clones make up roughly 0.36%. The specimen was naive CD4+ T cells from PBMCs. Subset in this sample: CD45RA+ positively selected. The source is a man younger than 30 in good health. Some clones in this sample may be carry-over from other donors' samples.

The CDR3 DNA follows: TGTGCCAGCAGCTTAGAGGGGGCTGACGAAAAACTGTTTTTT. It specifies CASSLEGADEKLFF. The chain links TRBV7-2 to TRBJ1-4; TRBD1 agrees at 7 bases. The V segment lost 1 base and the J segment 8 bases; nucleotides outside the gene matches: 4. CDR3 length: 14 amino acids. Germline-derived CDR1 and CDR2 are SGHTA and FQGNSA.

The chain has TRBV5-1 and TRBJ2-1; 12 nucleotides agree with TRBD2. This CDR3 comprises 15 residues. The trim removed 4 bases at V and 9 bases at J, leaving 8 bases unmatched. Germline-derived CDR1 and CDR2 are SGHRS and YFSETQ. The CDR3 coding sequence is TGCGCCAGCAGCCCCCTAGCGGGAGGGCCTGCTGAGCAGTTCTTC. This codes for CASSPLAGGPAEQFF.

V is TRBV29-1 and J is TRBJ2-1; D ambiguous. Trimming shortened V by 7 bases and J by 4 bases, and 11 bases separated the two germline ends. Germline CDR1 reads SQVTM; CDR2 reads ANQGSEA. The CDR3 sequence is 12 residues long. The DNA for the CDR3 is TGCAGCGCCGACCGGCGGTACAATGAGCAGTTCTTC. This encodes CSADRRYNEQFF.

The sample holds one count of this clone. Other DNA variants within this sample encode the same CDR3. The rearrangement joins TRBV19 to TRBJ1-5; D gene uncertain. Germline-derived CDR1 and CDR2 are LNHDA and SQIVND (reference sequence). The CDR3 is made up of 14 amino acids. The V end lost 2 bases, the J end lost 7 bases, and 12 bases lay between the germline ends. Here the CDR3 reads CASSILGSGQPQHF. For the CDR3, the DNA is TGTGCCAGTAGTATATTGGGGTCAGGACAGCCCCAGCATTTT.

This chain links TRBV4-1 with TRBJ2-1, with 12 bases matching TRBD2. Germline-derived CDR1 and CDR2 are MGHRA and YSYEKL. With V trimmed by 2 bases and J by 7 bases, 3 bases remained unmatched. This CDR3 is built from 15 residues. This chain's CDR3 is CASSQRLAGENEQFF. The CDR3 coding sequence is TGCGCCAGCAGCCAACGACTAGCGGGAGAGAATGAGCAGTTCTTC.

J is TRBJ2-7 and V is TRBV28, with 7 nucleotides matching TRBD2. Losses at the gene ends were 6 bases for V and 3 bases for J; bases not matched to a gene: 5. Germline CDR1 is MDHEN and CDR2 is SYDVKM. CDR3 length: 13 amino acids. CDR3 sequence: CASSPWGGYEQYF. CDR3 DNA: TGTGCCAGCAGCCCTTGGGGGGGCTACGAGCAGTACTTC.

This clone was seen more than once but under ten times. V gene TRBV7-2 combines with J gene TRBJ1-1, with TRBD1 identical over 7 bases. The CDR3 sequence is 13 residues long. Germline V lookup: CDR1 SGHTA, CDR2 FQGNSA. V lost 7 bases to trimming and J lost 4 bases; unmatched junction nucleotides: 6. CDR3 DNA sequence: TGTGCCAGCACCGTCAGACAGGGCACTGAAGCTTTCTTT. This encodes CASTVRQGTEAFF.

The chain joins TRBV19 to TRBJ2-3; weak D call: TRBD2 (6 bases). Trimming took off 8 bases at V and 6 bases at J, with 12 bases between the two ends. Per germline, CDR1 LNHDA and CDR2 SQIVND (reference sequence). The CDR3 covers 12 residues. CDR3 amino acids: CASRRAGDTQYF. CDR3 DNA: TGTGCCAGTCGGAGGGCAGGGGATACGCAGTATTTT.

The chain couples TRBV9 to TRBJ2-7, with D possibly being TRBD1 or TRBD2 (5 bases each). CDR1 and CDR2 from the germline V gene are SGDLS and YYNGEE. V was trimmed by 2 bases and J by 6 bases, leaving 15 bases between them. The CDR3 loop spans 14 amino acids. The DNA for the CDR3 is TGTGCCAGCAGCGTCCGGGACCTGGGCTTCGAGCAGTACTTC. Residues: CASSVRDLGFEQYF.

This chain uses TRBV14 with TRBJ1-2, with TRBD1 matching 9 bases. V lost 2 bases and J lost 6; bases outside the gene matches: 4. This CDR3 is 14 amino acids long. Germline values: CDR1 SGHDN, CDR2 FVKESK. This CDR3 is CASSQNTGGNGYTF. CDR3 DNA sequence: TGTGCCAGCAGCCAAAATACAGGGGGCAATGGCTACACCTTC.

The chain carries TRBV19 and TRBJ2-2; 10 bases fit TRBD2. The CDR3 contains 15 residues. CDR1 is LNHDA and CDR2 is SQIVND in the germline V gene (reference sequence). V lost 7 bases and J lost 5; bases outside the gene matches: 7. The CDR3 DNA follows: TGTGCCAGTACTAGCGGGAGAAGTGGGACCGGGGAGCTGTTTTTT. This gives the protein CASTSGRSGTGELFF.

This clone was seen a few times. The J gene is TRBJ1-5, the V gene TRBV7-6; D is uncertain. V lost 5 bases and J 4 bases, leaving 9 bases between the germline ends. The germline gives CDR1 SGHVS, CDR2 FNYEAQ. The CDR3 spans 13 residues. This CDR3 reads CASSQGRNQPQHF. The CDR3 DNA follows: TGTGCCAGCAGCCAAGGGAGGAATCAGCCCCAGCATTTT.

The chain uses TRBV14 and TRBJ1-2; no clear D. The CDR3 is 14 amino acids. V was cut by 6 bases and J by 4 bases, with 15 bases left in between. The germline V gene has CDR1 SGHDN and CDR2 FVKESK. CDR3 sequence reads: CASSRPGYLYGYTF. The DNA for the CDR3 is TGTGCCAGCAGTCGCCCTGGTTATCTCTATGGCTACACCTTC.

V gene TRBV7-3 combines with J gene TRBJ2-1; D gene uncertain. Trimming shortened V by 3 bases and J by 6 bases, and 12 bases separated the two germline ends. This CDR3 region has 14 residues. Germline CDR1 is SGHTA and CDR2 is FQGTGA. The DNA for the CDR3 is TGTGCCAGCAGCTTCCTTGGTTACGGCAATGAGCAGTTCTTC. Its translation is CASSFLGYGNEQFF.

J is TRBJ1-2 and V is TRBV5-5; D ambiguous. Germline V gene sequence: CDR1 SGHKS, CDR2 YYEKEE (reference sequence). This CDR3 has 13 amino acids. Trimming removed 5 bases from V and 6 bases from J, with 14 bases in between. The CDR3 reads CASSSPSGDGYTF. The CDR3 DNA is TGTGCCAGCAGTTCCCCAAGTGGAGATGGCTACACCTTC.

The chain carries TRBV10-3 and TRBJ2-7; a weak D match, TRBD1 (7 bases). The CDR3 is made up of 16 amino acids. V lost 6 bases to trimming and J lost 1 base, with 19 bases between them. Germline values: CDR1 ENHRY, CDR2 SYGVKD. CDR3: CAISEVAGGRSYEQYF. The CDR3 DNA follows: TGTGCCATCAGCGAGGTTGCAGGGGGGCGGTCCTACGAGCAGTACTTC.

This chain connects TRBV10-1 to TRBJ2-1, with 9 bases identical to TRBD1. The CDR3 has 13 residues. Germline loops: CDR1 WNHNN, CDR2 SYGVQD (reference sequence). V dropped 6 bases and J dropped 7; count of bases not matched to a gene: 4. Here the CDR3 reads CASSRDRANEQFF. DNA of the CDR3: TGCGCCAGCAGCCGGGACAGGGCGAATGAGCAGTTCTTC.

This clone was observed once. The CDR3 DNA sequence: TGTGCCAGCAGCGTAGTCGAAGCGGGAGGGACAGATACGCAGTATTTT. This translates into CASSVVEAGGTDTQYF. The genes are TRBV9 and TRBJ2-3; TRBD2 agrees at 10 bases. In germline, CDR1 is SGDLS, CDR2 YYNGEE. Trimming cost V 0 bases and J 3 bases; bases outside gene matches: 4. The CDR3 is 16 amino acids. Drawing the rest from reference TRBV9 and TRBJ2-3, the complete variable domain is DSGVTQTPKHLITATGQRVTLRCSPRSGDLSVYWYQQSLDQGLQFLIQYYNGEERAKGNILERFSAQQFPDLHSELNLSSLELGDSALYFCASSVVEAGGTDTQYFGPGTRLTVL.

The V and J genes are TRBV7-2 and TRBJ2-1, with a weak D call TRBD1 (6 bases). The V and J ends lost 5 bases and 8 bases respectively, with 13 bases between them. CDR3 size: 13 residues. CDR1 SGHTA and CDR2 FQGNSA come from the germline V gene. In nucleotides, the CDR3 is TGTGCCAGCAGCCCCCACAGGGCCTATGAGCAGTTCTTC. This codes for CASSPHRAYEQFF.

This clone was picked up one time. The V call is TRBV6-1, the J call TRBJ2-5; 12 bases agree with TRBD2. Trimming cost V 6 bases and J 5 bases; bases outside gene matches: 7. This CDR3 region has 15 residues. CDR1 and CDR2 (germline): MNHNS, SASEGT. The CDR3 reads CASRAGLAGRETQYF. The CDR3 nucleotides read TGTGCCAGCAGGGCCGGACTAGCGGGACGGGAGACCCAGTACTTC.

Here the CDR3 reads CASSPNSGPNEQYF. The CDR3 DNA is TGTGCCAGCAGCCCTAACAGTGGTCCTAACGAGCAGTACTTC. The chain combines TRBV7-3 with TRBJ2-7; D unclear. The CDR3 runs 14 residues. Trimming took off 5 bases at V and 5 bases at J, with 16 bases between the two ends. Germline CDR1 reads SGHTA; CDR2 reads FQGTGA.

This chain joins TRBV7-9 and TRBJ2-7; D possibly corresponds to TRBD1 (5 bases). Germline V gene sequence: CDR1 SEHNR, CDR2 FQNEAQ (reference sequence). Trimming removed 6 bases from V and 4 bases from J, with 13 bases in between. The CDR3 runs 13 residues. The CDR3 spells CASSSGNGYEQYF. The CDR3 nucleotides are TGTGCCAGCAGTTCAGGGAATGGTTACGAGCAGTACTTC.

This clone showed up just a few times. The genes are TRBV2 and TRBJ1-5; D not certain. Germline CDR1 and CDR2: SNHLY and FYNNEI. Trimming removed 2 bases from V and 5 bases from J, with 10 bases in between. CDR3 length equals 14 residues. The CDR3 DNA is TGTGCCAGCAGTGAAAACAGAAAGGATCAGCCCCAGCATTTT. This sequence encodes CASSENRKDQPQHF.

V usage is TRBV7-9 and J usage is TRBJ2-7, with TRBD2 matching over 7 bases. The CDR3 extends over 15 amino acids. Trimming cost V 2 bases and J 6 bases; bases outside gene matches: 10. CDR1 is SEHNR and CDR2 is FQNEAQ in the germline V gene (reference sequence). The DNA for the CDR3 is TGTGCCAGCAGCTTATTTCGCAGGGAGGGAAGCGAGCAGTACTTC. Encoded protein: CASSLFRREGSEQYF.

The chain is built from TRBV7-3 and TRBJ2-5, with 9 positions matching TRBD2. The CDR3 covers 16 residues. Trimming removed 3 bases from V and 0 bases from J; junction bases left unmatched: 5. The germline V gene encodes CDR1 SGHTA and CDR2 FQGTGA. The CDR3, as DNA: TGTGCCAGCAGCTTGACTAGCGGACCCAACCAAGAGACCCAGTACTTC. It specifies CASSLTSGPNQETQYF.

The genes are TRBV6-5 and TRBJ1-2, with TRBD1 identical over 8 bases. This CDR3 comprises 14 residues. Unmatched junction bases numbered 5, after V lost 0 bases and J lost 8 bases. Germline lookup yields CDR1 MNHEY and CDR2 SVGAGI. The CDR3, as DNA: TGTGCCAGCAGTTACTCGGACAGGGTTTGGGGCTACACCTTC. It translates to CASSYSDRVWGYTF.